This T cell receptor (beta chain) was captured by sequencing in a study of cytomegalovirus exposure and HLA in healthy donors. Amplification used 60 Vbeta primers and 13 Jbeta primers. Produced via immunoSEQ multiplex PCR; TCRdb's table is partial and in-frame only. In the table there are about 97,000 clones, around 75% of which are singletons. Concerning this clone itself: The antigen remains unidentified.

Donors sampled were nominally healthy, though unrecorded immune exposures were likely. Study-wide findings and caveats: The dataset shows that most TCR sequences were rare, while some public TCRs occurred in many donors. In a later analysis, TCR beta V- and J-gene trimming showed a link to a missense DCLRE1C variant. As confirmed in vitro, a few CMV-associated chains were specific for CMV antigens.

The sequenced sample consisted of PBMCs. The receptor's source is a man aged 50 to 59 in good health and CMV-seronegative.

CDR3 protein: CASSLDVGPDTQYF. In nucleotides, the CDR3 is TGTGCCAGCAGCTTAGATGTGGGGCCAGATACGCAGTATTTT. V is TRBV7-9 and J is TRBJ2-3; tentatively, D is TRBD1 (5 bases). Per germline, CDR1 SEHNR and CDR2 FQNEAQ (reference sequence). This CDR3 has 14 amino acids. V lost 1 base and J lost 4, with 9 bases in between.